This record looks at one TCR beta chain sequence and its context. Its target is not known. This record comes from a study of PD-1 blockade in classical Hodgkin lymphoma. Findings and limits, study-wide: Whatever underlies the repertoire differences (possibly disease activity or prior therapy) remains undefined. Among the patients, those starting nivolumab under 1 year after ASCT were excluded. Significantly greater TCR diversity emerged by C4D1 in CD4+ cells but not CD8+ cells. A reduction in baseline TCR diversity was reportedly seen in newly diagnosed patients relative to healthy donors.

Time point described: cycle 4 day 1 (C4D1), after more than 5 weeks of nivolumab. Every patient experienced relapse after autologous stem cell transplantation, and brentuximab vedotin exposure varied. Germline CDR1 is MNHNY and CDR2 is SVGAGI (reference sequence). This CDR3 spans 13 amino acids. V dropped 8 bases and J dropped 1 base, with 11 bases sitting between them. Measured with immunoSEQ multiplex PCR; TCRdb has only the in-frame clones, and not every one. The sample lists some 24,000 clones; around 74% were seen once. The sequence was collected from a human donor with classical Hodgkin lymphoma. This chain connects TRBV6-6 to TRBJ1-1, with a possible D match to TRBD1 (5 bases). This sample comprised peripheral blood mononuclear cells (PBMCs), obtained before the fourth cycle of nivolumab. CDR3 nucleotides: TGTGCCAGCCGGTTAAGGGGGAACACTGAAGCTTTCTTT. Translation gives CASRLRGNTEAFF.